This T cell receptor beta chain stems from a study of blood T cell repertoires in COVID-19. V shed 4 bases and J shed 1 base, with 11 bases lying between them. The CDR3 runs to 14 residues. The germline V gene has CDR1 SGHDT and CDR2 YYEEEE. The protocol was immunoSEQ multiplex PCR, while the TCRdb copy is restricted to in-frame clones and leaves out a portion. This table has about 150,000 clones, about 90% appearing once. Participants spanned ages roughly 18 to 95 years and resided in about two dozen US areas. Cohorts were based on clinical histories the participants reported. Exposed enrollees had met someone with a PCR-confirmed or clinician-diagnosed COVID-19 case at some point within the 2 weeks before study entry.

The rearrangement joins TRBV5-6 to TRBJ2-5; possible D gene TRBD1, 6 bases. The clonotype comes from a woman aged 40 to 50 who had been exposed to COVID-19. The sample consisted of PBMCs or T cells enriched from blood (not recorded which). CDR3 coding DNA: TGTGCCAGCAGCCGTAGACAGGCCCAAGAGACCCAGTACTTC. Its translation: CASSRRQAQETQYF. Together with reference TRBV5-6 and TRBJ2-5, the CDR3 gives the full variable domain: DAGVTQSPTHLIKTRGQQVTLRCSPKSGHDTVSWYQQALGQGPQFIFQYYEEEERQRGNFPDRFSGHQFPNYSSELNVNALLLGDSALYLCASSRRQAQETQYFGPGTRLLVL.